These 21 T cell receptor beta chains were all obtained from the same sample, sequenced in a study of Tregs in tolerant kidney transplant recipients. Method: immunoSEQ multiplex PCR; TCRdb's copy keeps in-frame clones and lacks some. The sample table includes about 6,300 clones. The nonmyeloablative bone marrow transplants came from related graft donors, with transient mixed chimerism. This specimen was CD4+ T cells from blood (PBMCs), taken 6 months after the transplant. These receptors originate from a human patient who received a combined kidney and bone marrow transplant. Part of the T cell pool may stem from the graft donor.

Regarding this clone: With the read ending 3 residues before the CDR3 end, the germline J gene is used to fill in that end. This rearrangement joins TRBV11-2 to TRBJ1-5; no clear D gene. The CDR3 sequence is 14 residues long. V dropped 2 bases and J dropped 2 bases, with 7 bases sitting between them. Germline-derived CDR1 and CDR2 are SGHAT and FQNNGV. CDR3 in amino acids: CASSLTTGNQPQHF. The part of the CDR3 DNA that was read is TGTGCCAGCAGCTTAACTACGGGCAATCAGCCC.

Concerning this clone itself: With the read ending 3 residues before the CDR3 end, the germline J gene is used to fill in that end. The chain joins TRBV20-1 to TRBJ2-7; maybe TRBD1 (6 bases). V was trimmed by 8 bases and J by 4 bases, leaving 12 bases between them. This CDR3 comprises 11 residues. The germline V gene has CDR1 DFQATT and CDR2 SNEGSKA (reference sequence). The CDR3 spells CSSYREYEQYF. CDR3 DNA (partial): TGCAGTAGTTACAGGGAGTACGAG.

Regarding this clone: The CDR3 end lies 3 residues beyond the end of the read and is filled in from the germline J gene. The rearrangement links TRBV9 to TRBJ2-1; TRBD1 matches 7 bases. The germline V gene has CDR1 SGDLS and CDR2 YYNGEE. The CDR3 is 14 residues long. V shed 0 bases and J 4 bases; nucleotides not matched to a gene: 1. CDR3 region: CASSVGTGYNEQFF. Incomplete CDR3 DNA: TGTGCCAGCAGCGTAGGGACAGGATACAATGAG.

Points on this clone: Coverage ceases 3 residues before the CDR3 finishes, and the germline J gene fills in the end. This chain connects TRBV19 to TRBJ1-1, with D perhaps matching TRBD1 (6 bases). Trimming took 11 bases from V and 5 from J, leaving 21 bases between them. Germline V gene data show CDR1 as LNHDA and CDR2 as SQIVND (reference sequence). There are 14 residues in the CDR3. This chain's CDR3 is CAVTTGLWETEAFF. CDR3 DNA (partial): TGTGCCGTAACAACAGGGCTATGGGAGACTGAA.

To note about this clone: Coverage ceases 3 residues before the CDR3 finishes, and the germline J gene fills in the end. The chain is built from TRBV5-4 and TRBJ2-3; D gene uncertain. V was pared by 0 bases and J by 3 bases, with 14 bases between. This CDR3 region has 16 residues. CDR1 and CDR2 from the germline V gene are SGHNT and YYREEE (reference sequence). The covered CDR3 bases are TGTGCCAGCAGCTTGGACGAGGTGGTACCGACAGATACG. Residues: CASSLDEVVPTDT. The full-length CDR3 reads as CASSLDEVVPTDTQYF.

Details on this clone: A read error may produce the germline difference seen at one junction end. The read is 3 residues too short to cover the CDR3 end, so that end is filled in from the germline J gene. The V gene is TRBV4-2, the J gene TRBJ1-2; TRBD1 agrees at 10 bases. The CDR3 has 13 amino acids. The V gene's germline CDR1 is LGHNA and CDR2 YNFKEQ. CDR3 sequence: CASSLDRGASYTF. The sequenced CDR3 bases are TGCGCCAGCAGCCTGGACAGGGGGGCTAGC.

A remark on this clone: The read finishes 3 residues shy of the CDR3 end, and the germline J gene is used to complete it. The genes are TRBV2 and TRBJ2-1; D might be TRBD2 (5 bases). CDR1 and CDR2 (germline): SNHLY, FYNNEI. V lost 10 bases and J 5 bases, leaving 15 bases between the germline ends. The CDR3 is 13 amino acids. The CDR3 loop reads CANSREGDNEQFF. Partial CDR3 DNA: TGTGCCAACTCGAGAGAGGGTGACAATGAG.

About this clone: Sequencing ends 3 residues short of the CDR3 end; the germline J gene provides the rest. The same CDR3 can be traced to other DNA sequences in this sample. The rearrangement uses TRBV10-1 and TRBJ2-3, with D unclear. This CDR3 region has 12 residues. Trimming took 6 bases from V and 0 from J, leaving 4 bases between them. Per germline, CDR1 WNHNN and CDR2 SYGVQD (reference sequence). The CDR3 is CASSFSTDTQYF. Incomplete CDR3 DNA: TGCGCCAGCAGCTTCAGCACAGATACG.

Details on this clone: With the read ending 3 residues before the CDR3 end, the germline J gene is used to fill in that end. This chain joins TRBV18 and TRBJ2-5, with 10 nucleotides matching TRBD2. CDR3 length: 14 amino acids. The ends lost 3 bases at V and 3 bases at J; junction bases unmatched: 1. The V gene's germline CDR1 is KGHSH and CDR2 LQKENI. The CDR3 spells CASSPSGRKETQYF. The sequenced CDR3 bases are TGTGCCAGCTCACCTAGCGGGAGGAAAGAGACC.

About this clone: The sequence runs out 3 residues before the end of the CDR3; the remainder is reconstructed from the germline J gene. The chain uses TRBV5-1 and TRBJ1-1; 7 nucleotides agree with TRBD1. The CDR3 consists of 17 residues. V shed 0 bases and J 2 bases; nucleotides not matched to a gene: 10. Germline V gives CDR1 SGHRS, CDR2 YFSETQ. CDR3 loop: CASSLGGVRGLNTEAFF. The part of the CDR3 DNA that was read is TGCGCCAGCAGCTTGGGGGGCGTGAGGGGGCTTAACACTGAA.

This clone counts as medium-sized (0.01 to 0.1%) by frequency. The CDR3 is cut off 3 residues early in the read; its end comes from the germline J gene. The chain recombines TRBV20-1 with TRBJ1-2, with 10 bases that match TRBD1. V shed 1 base and J 7 bases; nucleotides not matched to a gene: 12. Germline V gene data show CDR1 as DFQATT and CDR2 as SNEGSKA (reference sequence). The CDR3 contains 16 residues. CDR3 residues: CSARVFARQGAGGYTF. CDR3 bases read: TGCAGTGCTAGAGTCTTCGCCCGACAGGGGGCCGGTGGC.

Details on this clone: The observed sequence ends 3 residues before the CDR3 terminus, with the missing tail filled in from the germline J gene. This sequence joins TRBV9 and TRBJ1-1; D is possibly TRBD1 (6 bases). The germline V and J ends were trimmed by 3 bases and 1 base, with 10 bases remaining between them. Germline-derived CDR1 and CDR2 are SGDLS and YYNGEE. The CDR3 covers 14 residues. The CDR3 bases that were read are TGTGCCAGCAGCGCCCAGACAGGGAACACTGAA. This codes for CASSAQTGNTE. The entire CDR3 protein reads CASSAQTGNTEAFF. Full variable domain (rest looked up from reference TRBV9 and TRBJ1-1): DSGVTQTPKHLITATGQRVTLRCSPRSGDLSVYWYQQSLDQGLQFLIQYYNGEERAKGNILERFSAQQFPDLHSELNLSSLELGDSALYFCASSAQTGNTEAFFGQGTRLTVV.

With respect to this clone: Sequencing ends 3 residues short of the CDR3 end; the germline J gene provides the rest. The chain is built from TRBV7-9 and TRBJ2-1; 10 bases agree with TRBD1. Germline V gene sequence: CDR1 SEHNR, CDR2 FQNEAQ (reference sequence). This CDR3 has 14 amino acids. The ends lost 7 bases at V and 5 bases at J; junction bases unmatched: 5. The CDR3 loop reads CASTRGTGDNEQFF. Incomplete CDR3 DNA: TGTGCCAGCACACGGGGGACAGGGGACAATGAG.

This clone is classed as medium-sized by frequency. The read ends 3 residues early relative to the CDR3; the germline J gene fills the gap. This chain uses TRBV10-1 with TRBJ1-5, with 8 bases fitting TRBD1. The CDR3 covers 14 residues. CDR1 is WNHNN, CDR2 SYGVQD, per germline (reference sequence). Trimming removed 8 bases from V and 2 bases from J; junction bases left unmatched: 5. The CDR3 is CASPSGQGNQPQHF. CDR3 DNA, as far as it was read: TGCGCCAGCCCCTCGGGACAGGGCAATCAGCCC.

CDR3 DNA, as far as it was read: TGTGCCAGTGGTAGGACAGGGGCATGGGGTACG. This gives the protein CASGRTGAWGT. In full, the CDR3 is CASGRTGAWGTQYF. The chain carries TRBV19 and TRBJ2-3; 9 nucleotides match TRBD1. The observed sequence ends 3 residues before the CDR3 terminus, with the missing tail filled in from the germline J gene. There are 14 residues in the CDR3. The germline CDR1 and CDR2 sequences are LNHDA and SQIVND (reference sequence). Germline trimming cut 8 bases from V and 8 bases from J; bases unmatched to any gene: 11.

A word on this clone: The missing CDR3 end, 3 residues past where the read stops, is filled in from the germline J gene. The V call is TRBV20-1, the J call TRBJ2-1; TRBD2 matches at 9 bases. The CDR3 runs to 14 residues. With V trimmed by 1 base and J by 2 bases, 0 bases remained unmatched. CDR1 and CDR2 from the germline V gene are DFQATT and SNEGSKA (reference sequence). Incomplete CDR3 DNA: TGCAGTGCTAGAGCTAGCGGGACCTACAATGAG. Protein sequence: CSARASGTYNE. The whole CDR3 region reads CSARASGTYNEQFF.

With regard to this clone: The read terminates 3 residues ahead of where the CDR3 ends, so the germline J gene completes it. The J gene is TRBJ1-1, the V gene TRBV19, with D unresolved. The CDR3 has 14 amino acids. Germline CDR1 reads LNHDA; CDR2 reads SQIVND (reference sequence). V gave up 4 bases and J gave up 0 bases, with 9 bases separating them. Incomplete CDR3 DNA: TGTGCCAGTAGTACACAGATTTTGAACACTGAA. Translating gives CASSTQILNTE. The entire CDR3 is CASSTQILNTEAFF.

In the case of this clone: Read data end 3 residues before the CDR3 end; the end is taken from the germline J gene. The V gene is TRBV20-1, the J gene TRBJ1-2; no firm D call. The CDR3 runs 15 residues. In germline, CDR1 is DFQATT, CDR2 SNEGSKA (reference sequence). The germline V and J ends were trimmed by 2 bases and 5 bases, with 18 bases remaining between them. CDR3 sequence reads: CSARTPAGDTYGYTF. CDR3 bases read: TGCAGTGCTAGAACCCCGGCAGGCGATACGTATGGC.

Its frequency marks this clone as medium-sized. The DNA ends 3 residues before the CDR3 does, and the rest of the CDR3 is filled in from the germline J gene. This chain connects TRBV29-1 to TRBJ2-2; D is possibly TRBD1 (6 bases). The CDR3 spans 14 residues. V lost 1 base and J 4 bases, leaving 10 bases between the germline ends. Looked up from germline, CDR1 is SQVTM and CDR2 is ANQGSEA. CDR3 DNA (partial): TGCAGCGTTGAAGGACAGGCGGGCACCGGGGAG. Protein sequence: CSVEGQAGTGE. The whole CDR3 is CSVEGQAGTGELFF.

The covered CDR3 bases are TGTGCCTGGAGTGTAGCTATCCACGAG. Translation: CAWSVAIHE. The complete CDR3 reads CAWSVAIHEQYF. The chain has TRBV30 and TRBJ2-7; the D is unclear. The sequence runs out 3 residues before the end of the CDR3; the remainder is reconstructed from the germline J gene. This CDR3 region has 12 residues. Germline V gene lookup returns CDR1 GTSNPN and CDR2 SVGIG (reference sequence). V lost 0 bases, J lost 5 bases, and 8 bases lay in between. The full variable domain, completed using reference TRBV30 and TRBJ2-7, is SQTIHQWPATLVQPVGSPLSLECTVEGTSNPNLYWYRQAAGRGLQLLFYSVGIGQISSEVPQNLSASRPQDRQFILSSKKLLLSDSGFYLCAWSVAIHEQYFGPGTRLTVT.

As regards this clone: The sequenced fragment ends 3 residues before the CDR3 boundary, so the rest is inferred from the germline J gene. The chain has TRBV29-1 and TRBJ1-5, with D perhaps TRBD1 (5 bases). This CDR3 comprises 15 residues. V was clipped by 4 bases and J by 5 bases, with 18 bases between them. Germline loops: CDR1 SQVTM, CDR2 ANQGSEA. The CDR3 loop is CSVALGGGWDQPQHF. The CDR3 bases that were read are TGCAGCGTTGCACTCGGGGGAGGTTGGGATCAGCCC.